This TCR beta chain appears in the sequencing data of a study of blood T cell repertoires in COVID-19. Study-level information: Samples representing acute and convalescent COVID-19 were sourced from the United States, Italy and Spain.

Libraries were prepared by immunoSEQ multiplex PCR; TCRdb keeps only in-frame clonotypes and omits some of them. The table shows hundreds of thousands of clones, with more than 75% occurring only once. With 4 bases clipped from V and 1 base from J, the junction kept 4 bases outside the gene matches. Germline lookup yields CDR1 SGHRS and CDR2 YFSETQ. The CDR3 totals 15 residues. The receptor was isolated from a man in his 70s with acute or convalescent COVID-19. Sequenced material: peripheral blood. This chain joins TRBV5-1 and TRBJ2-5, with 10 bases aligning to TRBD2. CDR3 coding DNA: TGCGCCAGCAGCATTAGCGGGGGGACCCAAGAGACCCAGTACTTC. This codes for CASSISGGTQETQYF.